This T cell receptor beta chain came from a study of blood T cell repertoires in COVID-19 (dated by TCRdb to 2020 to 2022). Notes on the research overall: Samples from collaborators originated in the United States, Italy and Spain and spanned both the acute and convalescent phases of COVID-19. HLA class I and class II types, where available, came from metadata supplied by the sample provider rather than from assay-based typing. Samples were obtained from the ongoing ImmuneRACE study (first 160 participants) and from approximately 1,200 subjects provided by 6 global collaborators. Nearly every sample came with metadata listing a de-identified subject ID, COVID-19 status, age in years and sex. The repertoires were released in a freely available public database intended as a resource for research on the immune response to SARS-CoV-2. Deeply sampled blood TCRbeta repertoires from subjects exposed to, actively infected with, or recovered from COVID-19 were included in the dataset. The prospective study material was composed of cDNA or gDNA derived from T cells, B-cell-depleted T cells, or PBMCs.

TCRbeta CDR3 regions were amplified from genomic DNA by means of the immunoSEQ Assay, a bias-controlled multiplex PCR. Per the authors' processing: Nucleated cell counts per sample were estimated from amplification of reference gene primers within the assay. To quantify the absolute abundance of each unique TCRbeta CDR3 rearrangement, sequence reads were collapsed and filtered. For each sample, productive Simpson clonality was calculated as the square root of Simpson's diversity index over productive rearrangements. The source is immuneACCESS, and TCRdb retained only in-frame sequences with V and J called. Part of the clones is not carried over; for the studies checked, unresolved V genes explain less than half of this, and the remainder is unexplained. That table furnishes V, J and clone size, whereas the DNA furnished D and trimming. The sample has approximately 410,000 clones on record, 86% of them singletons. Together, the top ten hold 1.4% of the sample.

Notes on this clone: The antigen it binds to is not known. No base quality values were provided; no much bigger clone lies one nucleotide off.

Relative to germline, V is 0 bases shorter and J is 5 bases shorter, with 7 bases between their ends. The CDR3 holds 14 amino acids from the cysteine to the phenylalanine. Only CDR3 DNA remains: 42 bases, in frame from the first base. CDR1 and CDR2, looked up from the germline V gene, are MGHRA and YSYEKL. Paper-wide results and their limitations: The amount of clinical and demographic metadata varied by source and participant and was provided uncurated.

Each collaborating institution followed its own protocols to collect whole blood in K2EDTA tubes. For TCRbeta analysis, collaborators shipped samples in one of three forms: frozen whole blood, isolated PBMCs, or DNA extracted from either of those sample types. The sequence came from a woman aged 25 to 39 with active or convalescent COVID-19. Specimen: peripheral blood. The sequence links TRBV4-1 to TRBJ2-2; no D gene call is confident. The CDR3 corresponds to CASSQDRVTGELFF. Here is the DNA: TGCGCCAGCAGCCAAGATCGGGTTACCGGGGAGCTGTTTTTT.